This T cell receptor beta chain was recorded in a study of blood T cell repertoires in COVID-19. Study-wide background: COVID-19 samples from acute and convalescent phases originated in the United States, Italy and Spain. The cDNA or gDNA used as material had been derived from T cells, B-cell-depleted T cells, or PBMCs.

Methods used by the authors: The authors estimated nucleated cell counts from reference gene primer amplification. Sequencing used immunoSEQ multiplex PCR; TCRdb keeps in-frame clones, though not all of them. Clonal size and the V and J genes are those of that table, whereas D and trimming came from the DNA. The sample records 180,000 or so clones, approximately 88% being singletons. J was trimmed by 4 bases and V by 2 bases; bases with no gene match: 11. The CDR3 is 16 residues long. Germline CDR1 MNHEY, CDR2 SMNVEV (reference sequence). This TCR came from a woman in her 30s with acute or convalescent COVID-19. The sample taken for sequencing was peripheral blood. This chain joins TRBV27 and TRBJ2-7; 7 bases are a match to TRBD2. The CDR3 spells CASSLTTLGGGYEQYF. CDR3 DNA: TGTGCCAGCAGTTTAACCACTCTTGGGGGGGGGTACGAGCAGTACTTC.